This TCR beta chain emerged from a study of blood T cell repertoires in COVID-19. Study-wide context: Sources were T cells, B-cell-depleted T cells, or PBMCs; the material itself was cDNA or gDNA.

The germline V and J ends were trimmed by 3 bases and 1 base, with 18 bases remaining between them. Germline assignment: CDR1 SGHAT and CDR2 FQNNGV. The CDR3 is made up of 17 amino acids. Sequenced by immunoSEQ multiplex PCR; TCRdb stores in-frame clones only, minus some. Among 95,000 to 150,000 clones listed, roughly 80% were seen once. The gene calls are TRBV11-2 and TRBJ1-1, with D perhaps TRBD1 (5 bases). The sequence came from a man aged 80 or over with COVID-19, enrolled during active disease. The sample consisted of peripheral blood. The CDR3 region has the DNA TGTGCCAGCAGCTTCTGGACCAAGAAAGGGGCGAACACTGAAGCTTTCTTT. Translation: CASSFWTKKGANTEAFF.